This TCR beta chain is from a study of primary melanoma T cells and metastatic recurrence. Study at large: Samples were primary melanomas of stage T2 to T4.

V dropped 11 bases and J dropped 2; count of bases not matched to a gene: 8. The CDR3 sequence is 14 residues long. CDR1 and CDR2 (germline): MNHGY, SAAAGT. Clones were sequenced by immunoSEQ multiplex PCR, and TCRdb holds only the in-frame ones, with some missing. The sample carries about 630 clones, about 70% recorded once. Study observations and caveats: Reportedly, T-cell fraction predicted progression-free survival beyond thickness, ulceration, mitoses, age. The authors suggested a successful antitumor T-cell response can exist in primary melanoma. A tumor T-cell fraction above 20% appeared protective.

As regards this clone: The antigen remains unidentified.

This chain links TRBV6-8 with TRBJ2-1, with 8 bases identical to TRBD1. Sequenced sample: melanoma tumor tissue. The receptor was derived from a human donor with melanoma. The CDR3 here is CAEGGTGPYNEQFF. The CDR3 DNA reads TGTGCCGAGGGCGGGACAGGACCCTACAATGAGCAGTTCTTC.